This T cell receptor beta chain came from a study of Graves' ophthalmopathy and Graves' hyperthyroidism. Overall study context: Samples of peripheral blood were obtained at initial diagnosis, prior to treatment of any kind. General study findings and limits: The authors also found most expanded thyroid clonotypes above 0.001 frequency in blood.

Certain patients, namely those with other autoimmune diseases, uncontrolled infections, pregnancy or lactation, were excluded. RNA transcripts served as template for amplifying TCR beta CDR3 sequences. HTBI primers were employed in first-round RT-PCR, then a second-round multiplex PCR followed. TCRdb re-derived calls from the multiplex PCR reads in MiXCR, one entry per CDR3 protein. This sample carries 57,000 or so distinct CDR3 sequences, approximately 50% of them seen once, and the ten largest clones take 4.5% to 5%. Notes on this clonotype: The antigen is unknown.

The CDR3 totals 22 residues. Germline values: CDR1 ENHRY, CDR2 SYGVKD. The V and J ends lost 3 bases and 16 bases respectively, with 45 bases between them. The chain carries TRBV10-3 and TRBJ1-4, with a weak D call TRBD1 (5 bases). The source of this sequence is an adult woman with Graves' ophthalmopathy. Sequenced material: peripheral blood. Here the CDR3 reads CAISDPVGQASGTSGREAPWFF. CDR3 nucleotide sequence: TGTGCCATCAGTGACCCGGTAGGGCAGGCTTCCGGGACTAGCGGGAGGGAGGCCCCTTGGTTTTTT.